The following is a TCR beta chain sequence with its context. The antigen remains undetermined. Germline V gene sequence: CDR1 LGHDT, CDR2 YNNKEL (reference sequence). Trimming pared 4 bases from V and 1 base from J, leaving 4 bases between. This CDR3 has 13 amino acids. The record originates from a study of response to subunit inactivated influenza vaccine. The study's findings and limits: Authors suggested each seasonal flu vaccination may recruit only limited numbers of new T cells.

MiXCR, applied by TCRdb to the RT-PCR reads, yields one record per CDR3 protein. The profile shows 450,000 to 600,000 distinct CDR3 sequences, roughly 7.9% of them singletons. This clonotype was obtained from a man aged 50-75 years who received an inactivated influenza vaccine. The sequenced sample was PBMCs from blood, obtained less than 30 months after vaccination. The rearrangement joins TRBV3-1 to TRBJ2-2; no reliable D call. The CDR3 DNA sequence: TGTGCCAGCAGCCGAATGAACACCGGGGAGCTGTTTTTT. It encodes CASSRMNTGELFF.